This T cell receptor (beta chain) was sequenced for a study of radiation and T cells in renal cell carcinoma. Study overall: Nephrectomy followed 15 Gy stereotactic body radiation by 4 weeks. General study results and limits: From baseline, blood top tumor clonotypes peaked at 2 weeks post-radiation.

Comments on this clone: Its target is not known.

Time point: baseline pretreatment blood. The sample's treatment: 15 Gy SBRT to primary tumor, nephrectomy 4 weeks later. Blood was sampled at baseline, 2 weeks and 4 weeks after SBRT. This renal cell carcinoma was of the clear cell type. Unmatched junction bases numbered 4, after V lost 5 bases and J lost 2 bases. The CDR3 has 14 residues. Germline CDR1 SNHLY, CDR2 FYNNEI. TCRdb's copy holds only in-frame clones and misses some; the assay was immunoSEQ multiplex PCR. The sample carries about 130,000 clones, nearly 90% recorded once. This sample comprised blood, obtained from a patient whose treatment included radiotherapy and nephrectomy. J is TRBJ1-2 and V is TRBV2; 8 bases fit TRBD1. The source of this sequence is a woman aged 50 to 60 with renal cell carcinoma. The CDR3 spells CASSSGQGNYGYTF. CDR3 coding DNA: TGTGCCAGCAGTAGTGGACAGGGAAACTATGGCTACACCTTC.